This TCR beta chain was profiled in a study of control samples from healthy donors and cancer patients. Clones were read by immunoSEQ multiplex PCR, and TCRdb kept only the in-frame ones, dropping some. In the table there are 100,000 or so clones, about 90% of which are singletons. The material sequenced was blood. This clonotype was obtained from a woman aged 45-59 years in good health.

This CDR3 is CASSHDRGQGETQYF. CDR3 in DNA: TGCGCCAGCAGCCACGACAGGGGGCAGGGAGAGACCCAGTACTTC. This rearrangement joins TRBV5-1 to TRBJ2-5, with 10 bases aligning to TRBD1. The CDR3 spans 15 residues. V gave up 4 bases and J gave up 4 bases; unmatched junction bases: 7. The germline gives CDR1 SGHRS, CDR2 YFSETQ. The full variable domain, in which reference TRBV5-1 and TRBJ2-5 provide the parts outside the CDR3, is KAGVTQTPRYLIKTRGQQVTLSCSPISGHRSVSWYQQTPGQGLQFLFEYFSETQRNKGNFPGRFSGRQFSNSRSEMNVSTLELGDSALYLCASSHDRGQGETQYFGPGTRLLVL.